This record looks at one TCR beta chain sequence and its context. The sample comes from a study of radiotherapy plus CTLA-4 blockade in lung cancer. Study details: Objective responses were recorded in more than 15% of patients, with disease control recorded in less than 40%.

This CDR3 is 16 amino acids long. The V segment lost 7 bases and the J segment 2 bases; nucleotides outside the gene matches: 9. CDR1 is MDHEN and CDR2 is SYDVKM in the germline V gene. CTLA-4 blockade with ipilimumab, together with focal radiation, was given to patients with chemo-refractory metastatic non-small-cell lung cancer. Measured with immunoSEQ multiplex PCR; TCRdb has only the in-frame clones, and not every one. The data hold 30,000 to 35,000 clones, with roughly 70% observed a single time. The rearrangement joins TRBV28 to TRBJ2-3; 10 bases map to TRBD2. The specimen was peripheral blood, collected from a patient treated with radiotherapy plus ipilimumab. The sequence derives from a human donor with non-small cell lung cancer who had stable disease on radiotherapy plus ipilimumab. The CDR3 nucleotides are TGTGCCAGCAACCCAAGGACTAGCGGCCTCACAGATACGCAGTATTTT. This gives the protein CASNPRTSGLTDTQYF.